These T cell receptor beta chains were read from a single sample in a study of vaccination and CD4 T cells after COVID-19. TCRdb re-called the PCR reads through MiXCR, storing one row per CDR3 protein. Here the sample spans 15,000 to 20,000 distinct CDR3 sequences, around 48% being singletons. No antigen has been assigned to these receptors. Material: CD4+ T cells from blood, cultured in vitro, obtained after SARS-CoV-2 vaccination. The receptor source for this set is a human donor who had recovered from COVID-19. Each CDR3 is given with its conserved first and last residue. The D gene is left open where the match is weak. Part of the rows lack a size; the others show once, few, many or a class for expanded clones.

CDR3 DNA | CDR3 protein | D gene | clone size | J gene | V gene
TGTGCCAGCAGGGGGTTGTTAGGGCTCGTCTCAGAGCAGTTCTTC | CASRGLLGLVSEQFF | - | - | TRBJ2-1 | TRBV6-1
TGTGCCAGCAGTCCCTGGGAGCAGGGTGGAGCCGGGGAGCTGTTTTTT | CASSPWEQGGAGELFF | - | - | TRBJ2-2 | TRBV28
TGTGCCAGCAGCATAGGGGCTAACTATGGCTACACCTTC | CASSIGANYGYTF | - | - | TRBJ1-2 | TRBV11-1
TGTGCCAGCAGCTGGGACAGGGGGCTAAACGAGCAGTACTTC | CASSWDRGLNEQYF | TRBD1 | - | TRBJ2-7 | TRBV5-5
TGCAGTGCTAGAGTTCCAGGGGTCACTGAAGCTTTCTTT | CSARVPGVTEAFF | - | few | TRBJ1-1 | TRBV20-1
TGTGCCAGCAGCCAAAGACAGGGGAGAGGGTACGAGCAGTACTTC | CASSQRQGRGYEQYF | TRBD1 | - | TRBJ2-7 | TRBV7-9
TGTGCCAGCAGCCTCCGTCTTATCGCAAAGACCCAGTACTTC | CASSLRLIAKTQYF | - | - | TRBJ2-5 | TRBV6-2/TRBV6-3
TGTGCCAGCAACCCGAGGTGGGACAGGGGGCTCAATGAGCAGTTCTTC | CASNPRWDRGLNEQFF | TRBD1 | - | TRBJ2-1 | TRBV11-3
TGTGCCAGCACCCGACGTCCAGAGTACCAAGAGACCCAGTACTTC | CASTRRPEYQETQYF | - | - | TRBJ2-5 | TRBV7-2
TGTGCCAGTAGTAATTACAGGGCGGTTGGCATTCAGTACTTC | CASSNYRAVGIQYF | - | - | TRBJ2-4 | TRBV19
TGTGCCAGCAGACTAGGGGGTCTCGATACGCAGTATTTT | CASRLGGLDTQYF | - | few | TRBJ2-3 | TRBV27
TGCAGTGCAAGTAGGGAGGAAAGCTCCTACAATGAGCAGTTCTTC | CSASREESSYNEQFF | - | - | TRBJ2-1 | TRBV20-1
TGTGCCAGCAGCCCCGCCGGGCAGCCACAAGAGACCCAGTACTTC | CASSPAGQPQETQYF | - | few | TRBJ2-5 | TRBV11-2
TGTGCCAGCTCGCCCAAGGGGTGGGAGACCCAGTACTTC | CASSPKGWETQYF | - | - | TRBJ2-5 | TRBV7-8
TGTGCCAGCAGTTTATCGGGGGACGGCAATCAGCCCCAGCATTTT | CASSLSGDGNQPQHF | - | few | TRBJ1-5 | TRBV27
TGCAGTGCCACAGAAGCGGGGGGGCCCTACAATGAGCAGTTCTTC | CSATEAGGPYNEQFF | TRBD2 | once | TRBJ2-1 | TRBV20-1
TGCGCCAGCAGCCTGACGGCTATCCAAGAGACCCAGTACTTC | CASSLTAIQETQYF | - | once | TRBJ2-5 | TRBV5-1
TGTGCCAGCAGTTATAGGGGCATCGGAGCTTTCTTT | CASSYRGIGAFF | - | - | TRBJ1-1 | TRBV6-5
TGTGCCAGTAGTATGAGACAGGGCCCCGATAACTATGGCTACACCTTC | CASSMRQGPDNYGYTF | TRBD1 | - | TRBJ1-2 | TRBV19
TGTGCCACGGCCAAGGGGGGACAGCCTCAAGAGACCCAGTACTTC | CATAKGGQPQETQYF | - | - | TRBJ2-5 | TRBV24-1
TGCAGTGCTAGAGAGGCTTATGGCTACACCTTC | CSAREAYGYTF | - | few | TRBJ1-2 | TRBV20-1
TGTGCCAGCAGCTTAGATCAAAATTCGGAGACCCAGTACTTC | CASSLDQNSETQYF | - | - | TRBJ2-5 | TRBV11-3
TGTGCCTCCGAGGACAGGGTCGGCTACACCTTC | CASEDRVGYTF | TRBD1 | - | TRBJ1-2 | TRBV19
TGCAGTGCCGGAGCGGGAGGGGAAGAGACCCAGTACTTC | CSAGAGGEETQYF | TRBD2 | few | TRBJ2-5 | TRBV20-1
TGTGCCAGCAGCTTGGGACTGGGCGACTATGGCTACACCTTC | CASSLGLGDYGYTF | - | - | TRBJ1-2 | TRBV7-8
TGCAGTGCCCAGGACAGGGGGCTTGGAAACACCATATATTTT | CSAQDRGLGNTIYF | TRBD1 | - | TRBJ1-3 | TRBV20-1
TGTGCCAGCAGCTTAGTGGGCAGGATCTACGAGCAGTACTTC | CASSLVGRIYEQYF | - | - | TRBJ2-7 | TRBV11-3
TGTGCCAGCAGCTTAGCGGCCCCACCGGGCTACGAGCAGTACTTC | CASSLAAPPGYEQYF | - | few | TRBJ2-7 | TRBV7-2